The source of this TCR beta chain is a study of T cells in Graves' hyperthyroidism and ophthalmopathy. Broader study findings: Blood also held most thyroid clonotypes expanded beyond 0.001.

About this clonotype itself: Antigen unknown.

Ophthalmopathy cases scored 3 or more on the Clinical Activity Score and 4 or more on NOSPECS grade, with duration below 3 months. Patients showing uncontrolled infection, other autoimmune disease, pregnancy or lactation were ineligible. TCR beta CDR3 regions were amplified from RNA. The HTBI primer set drove a first-round RT-PCR of the TCR CDR3. TCRdb re-derived calls from the multiplex PCR reads in MiXCR, one entry per CDR3 protein. The table shows around 290,000 distinct CDR3 sequences, with more than 15% occurring only once. V trimming: 4 bases; J trimming: 1 base; junction bases outside the gene matches: 2. The CDR3 runs 15 residues. Germline V gives CDR1 MDHEN, CDR2 SYDVKM.

The source of this sequence is a woman in her fifties or sixties with Graves' ophthalmopathy. V usage is TRBV28 and J usage is TRBJ2-3; 10 bases are shared with TRBD1. Sequencing was done on a sample of blood. The chain's CDR3 is CASSSGTGGTDTQYF. The CDR3 DNA sequence: TGTGCCAGCAGTTCCGGGACAGGGGGCACAGATACGCAGTATTTT.